Below, 15 T cell receptor beta chains from the same sample are listed, as sequenced in a study of blood T cells in healthy people across ages. A sample-barcoded 5' primer and a J-beta primer mix were used in a second PCR of roughly 7 to 11 cycles. TCRdb recomputed calls from the 5' RACE reads with MiXCR, one row per CDR3 protein. The sample gives about 1.5 million distinct CDR3 sequences, less than 45% of which show up once; about 3.8% is in the top ten. The specimen was blood. The receptors were gathered from a woman aged 18-35 years in good health.

The V gene is TRBV4-1, the J gene TRBJ1-6; D unresolved. CDR1 MGHRA and CDR2 YSYEKL come from the germline V gene. This CDR3 spans 16 amino acids. V dropped 1 base and J dropped 5 bases, with 12 bases sitting between them. CDR3 residues: CASSQASSLNNSPLHF. CDR3 DNA sequence: TGCGCCAGCAGCCAAGCGAGCAGCCTAAATAATTCACCCCTCCACTTT.

This clonotype was counted a few times. This chain joins TRBV7-2 and TRBJ2-5; perhaps TRBD1 as D (6 bases). V dropped 2 bases and J dropped 11 bases, with 15 bases sitting between them. This CDR3 is built from 13 residues. Germline V CDR1 and CDR2: SGHTA, FQGNSA. In DNA, the CDR3 is TGTGCCAGCAGCTTAAACAGGGCCAATGAGCAGTACTTC. Translated: CASSLNRANEQYF.

A few counts support this clonotype. The CDR3: CASTRTASYNEQFF. The CDR3 nucleotides are TGTGCCAGCACAAGGACAGCCTCCTACAATGAGCAGTTCTTC. The chain carries TRBV7-2 and TRBJ2-1, with D perhaps matching TRBD1 (6 bases). The V gene lost 7 bases and the J gene lost 0 bases, with 10 bases spanning the gap. Germline assignment: CDR1 SGHTA and CDR2 FQGNSA. This CDR3 comprises 14 residues.

In regard to this clonotype: Germline is not matched at one junction end, which may reflect a read error. The gene calls are TRBV18 and TRBJ1-2; D is uncertain. CDR3 length: 12 amino acids. Looked up from germline, CDR1 is KGHSH and CDR2 is LQKENI. The CDR3 DNA follows: TGTGCCAGCGCACCAAGTGGAGGGGGCTACACCTTC. It is translated as CASAPSGGGYTF.

The sample holds a few counts of this clonotype. The chain has TRBV29-1 and TRBJ1-2, with D hard to call. This CDR3 contains 13 residues. V was trimmed by 3 bases and J by 2 bases, leaving 10 bases between them. The germline gives CDR1 SQVTM, CDR2 ANQGSEA. Here the CDR3 DNA reads TGCAGCGTTGACGCCAGTGTGAACTATGGCTACACCTTC. Encoded protein: CSVDASVNYGYTF.

This clonotype was seen more than once but under ten times. V is TRBV7-2 and J is TRBJ2-3; D may correspond to TRBD1 or TRBD2 (5 bases each). Germline lookup yields CDR1 SGHTA and CDR2 FQGNSA. The CDR3 loop spans 15 amino acids. V was trimmed by 7 bases and J by 3 bases, leaving 17 bases between them. Written as DNA, the CDR3 is TGTGCCAGCACCGCCCGGGGCTTAAAAACAGATACGCAGTATTTT. Translation gives CASTARGLKTDTQYF.

The rearrangement uses TRBV19 and TRBJ2-4; 8 nucleotides match TRBD1. The DNA end lines up better with TRBJ2-7; the J call may be wrong. This CDR3 is built from 15 residues. The germline CDR1 and CDR2 sequences are LNHDA and SQIVND (reference sequence). Here the CDR3 reads CASSYANRGSYEQYF. In nucleotides, the CDR3 is TGTGCCAGTAGTTATGCCAACAGGGGGTCCTACGAGCAGTACTTC.

The chain combines TRBV5-1 with TRBJ1-2; 9 bases align to TRBD1. The CDR3 covers 15 residues. Looked up from germline, CDR1 is SGHRS and CDR2 is YFSETQ. V lost 3 bases, J lost 2 bases, and 5 bases stayed unmatched. The CDR3 coding sequence is TGCGCCAGCAGCTGGGTCGGACAGGGGAACTATGGCTACACCTTC. Protein: CASSWVGQGNYGYTF.

CDR3 DNA sequence: TGCGCCAGCAGCCAATCGGCAAGAAGGGGCCATTCGTCGGAGCAGTACTTC. Amino acid sequence: CASSQSARRGHSSEQYF. The J gene is TRBJ2-5, the V gene TRBV4-3, with D tentatively TRBD1 (5 bases). V lost 2 bases and J 11 bases, leaving 27 bases between the germline ends. This CDR3 is 17 amino acids long. CDR1 LGHNA and CDR2 YSLEER come from the germline V gene.

A single count supports this clonotype. This chain joins TRBV12-3 or TRBV12-4 and TRBJ2-7; D not certain. The length of the CDR3 is 12 residues. V dropped 11 bases and J dropped 8 bases, with 19 bases sitting between them. CDR3 bases: TGTGCCGTTGGGTCGGCGTCCTGGCAGCAGTACTTC. Its protein product is CAVGSASWQQYF.

This clonotype appeared a few times. The CDR3 DNA reads as TGCAGCGTCGGGGTAGCCTCCTACAATGAGCAGTACTTC. It specifies CSVGVASYNEQYF. This chain connects TRBV29-1 to TRBJ2-1, with a weak D call TRBD2 (5 bases). Judging by the DNA end, TRBJ2-7 fits better; the J call may be wrong. The germline V gene encodes CDR1 SQVTM and CDR2 ANQGSEA. The CDR3 is 13 residues long.

As for this clonotype: A much larger clonotype is one base distant, so this may be a read error. The chain is built from TRBV29-1 and TRBJ2-1; D unclear. With the DNA end fitting TRBJ2-7 better, the J assignment may be wrong. The CDR3 consists of 14 residues. Germline V CDR1 and CDR2: SQVTM, ANQGSEA. The CDR3 region has the DNA TGCAGCGTTGAGGCGCCAAGCTCCTACAATGAGCAGTACTTC. Translation: CSVEAPSSYNEQYF.

This clonotype was found a few times. CDR3 in DNA: TGCAGTGCTCTGACAGGGGGATATGGCTACACCTTC. Its protein is CSALTGGYGYTF. The chain recombines TRBV20-1 with TRBJ1-2; 9 positions agree with TRBD1. Germline CDR1 reads DFQATT; CDR2 reads SNEGSKA (reference sequence). This CDR3 spans 12 amino acids. The V segment lost 5 bases and the J segment 5 bases; nucleotides outside the gene matches: 3.

The V and J genes are TRBV20-1 and TRBJ2-3; D unresolved. CDR1 is DFQATT, CDR2 SNEGSKA, per germline (reference sequence). Trimming shortened V by 5 bases and J by 2 bases, and 14 bases separated the two germline ends. This CDR3 region has 14 residues. The CDR3 region is CSADRFPNTDTQYF. The CDR3 nucleotides are TGCAGTGCTGACCGATTTCCGAACACAGATACGCAGTATTTT.

Only a few counts were recorded for this clonotype. V usage is TRBV11-2 and J usage is TRBJ2-2; 8 bases are shared with TRBD2. Germline CDR1 SGHAT, CDR2 FQNNGV. The CDR3 runs 15 residues. Unmatched junction bases numbered 8, after V lost 6 bases and J lost 5 bases. The CDR3 spells CASSPWGTRTGELFF. The CDR3 DNA reads as TGTGCCAGCAGTCCTTGGGGGACTAGAACCGGGGAGCTGTTTTTT.